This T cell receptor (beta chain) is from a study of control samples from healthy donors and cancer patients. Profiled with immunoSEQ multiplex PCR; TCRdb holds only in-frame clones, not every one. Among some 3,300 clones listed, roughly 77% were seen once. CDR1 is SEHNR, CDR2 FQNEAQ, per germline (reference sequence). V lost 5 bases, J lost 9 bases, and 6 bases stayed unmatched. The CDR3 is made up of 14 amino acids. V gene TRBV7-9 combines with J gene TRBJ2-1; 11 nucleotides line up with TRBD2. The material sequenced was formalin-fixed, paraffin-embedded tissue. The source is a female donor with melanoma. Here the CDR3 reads CASSHSGRAGEQFF. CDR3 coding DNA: TGTGCCAGCAGCCATAGCGGGAGGGCCGGTGAGCAGTTCTTC.